This T cell receptor (beta chain) derives from a study of blood T cell repertoires in COVID-19. Across the whole study: The samples span acute and convalescent COVID-19 from the United States, Italy and Spain. T cells, B-cell-depleted T cells, or PBMCs supplied cDNA or gDNA.

The authors' processing: Reference gene primer amplification gave nucleated cell count estimates. TCRdb's table, derived via immunoSEQ multiplex PCR, lists solely in-frame clones and lacks some. Clone size and V and J calls were adopted from that table, with D and trimming inferred from the DNA. The table shows 150,000 or so clones, with roughly 90% occurring only once. This clone occurred once. The TCR was taken from a woman aged 45-65 years with acute or convalescent COVID-19. The sample comprised peripheral blood.

CDR3 amino acids: CATSDSTGVETQYF. The CDR3 nucleotides are TGTGCCACCAGTGACAGTACAGGGGTAGAGACCCAGTACTTC. The chain has TRBV24-1 and TRBJ2-5, with 7 bases aligning to TRBD1. This CDR3 spans 14 amino acids. Germline V gene sequence: CDR1 KGHDR, CDR2 SFDVKD. V trimming: 4 bases; J trimming: 4 bases; junction bases outside the gene matches: 5.